This TCR beta chain was identified during a study of blood T cell repertoires in COVID-19. Profiled with immunoSEQ multiplex PCR; TCRdb holds only in-frame clones, not every one. The table includes 210,000 or so clones, 65% to 85% detected once. V trimming: 4 bases; J trimming: 2 bases; junction bases outside the gene matches: 9. The CDR3 consists of 17 residues. CDR1 is SGHTA and CDR2 is FQGNSA in the germline V gene. Sequencing was carried out using PBMCs or T cells enriched from blood (not recorded which). This receptor was obtained from a man in his thirties or forties with acute COVID-19. V usage is TRBV7-2 and J usage is TRBJ2-1; TRBD2 aligns across 9 bases. This chain's CDR3 is CASSSRGSGGTYNEQFF. The CDR3, as DNA: TGTGCCAGCAGCTCGAGGGGTAGCGGGGGCACCTACAATGAGCAGTTCTTC.